These T cell receptor beta chains were read from a single sample in a study of liver allograft versus peripheral blood T cells. A single record per CDR3 protein comes from TCRdb applying MiXCR to the reads. Of roughly 13,000 distinct CDR3 sequences listed, 20% are singletons. The receptor source for this set is a human patient who had a liver transplant. Some T cells may be supplied by the graft donor. Each CDR3 is given with its conserved first and last residue. D genes are given only for firm matches. Expanded clones get a size class; other rows say once, few or many, or leave the size out.

v_call	clone_size	d_call	cdr3_length	j_call	cdr3_nt	cdr3_aa
TRBV13	medium-sized	TRBD1	15	TRBJ1-2	TGTGCCAGCAGCTTACAAGGACAGGGAAACTATGGCTACACCTTC	CASSLQGQGNYGYTF
TRBV7-2	medium-sized	.	14	TRBJ1-2	TGTGCCAGCAGCTCCGGGGGGGGATACTATGGCTACACCTTC	CASSSGGGYYGYTF
TRBV19	few	TRBD2	15	TRBJ2-3	TGTGCCAGTAGTTTTCGGACTAGCGGCACAGATACGCAGTATTTT	CASSFRTSGTDTQYF
TRBV19	medium-sized	.	15	TRBJ2-1	TGTGCCAGTAGTATCGGGATTCAAATCTACAATGAGCAGTTCTTC	CASSIGIQIYNEQFF
TRBV12-3/TRBV12-4	few	.	13	TRBJ1-2	TGTGCCAGCAGTTTTCAGGGGCACTATGGCTACACCTTC	CASSFQGHYGYTF
TRBV6-5	many	.	18	TRBJ1-3	TGTGCCAGCAGTTACTCGAATCAGGGAGGCTATAGTGGAAACACCATATATTTT	CASSYSNQGGYSGNTIYF
TRBV27	medium-sized	.	14	TRBJ1-4	TGTGCCAGCAGTTCGCCAGGACTAGGTGAAAAACTGTTTTTT	CASSSPGLGEKLFF
TRBV18	many	TRBD1	16	TRBJ1-1	TGTGCCAGCTCCCTCGGGACAGGGGGGTCGGGCACTGAAGCTTTCTTT	CASSLGTGGSGTEAFF
TRBV11-1	many	.	15	TRBJ1-1	TGTGCCAGCAGCTTAGGAGAGAGAAGGAACACTGAAGCTTTCTTT	CASSLGERRNTEAFF
TRBV12-3/TRBV12-4	.	.	14	TRBJ1-4	TGTGCCAGCAGTTTAGTGGAGGGTTCCGAAAAACTGTTTTTT	CASSLVEGSEKLFF
TRBV29-1	many	.	13	TRBJ2-7	TGCAGCGTTGCGTACAGAGAAGAGTTGGGGCAGTACTTC	CSVAYREELGQYF
TRBV19	many	.	14	TRBJ1-2	TGTGCCAGTACCCCAGGGGATGTCTTCTATGGCTACACCTTC	CASTPGDVFYGYTF
TRBV20-1	few	.	13	TRBJ1-4	TGCAGTGCTAGAGATGTCCCTAATGAAAAACTGTTTTTT	CSARDVPNEKLFF
TRBV9	.	.	17	TRBJ1-4	TGTGCCAGCAGCGTAGGGGGGCTGGGGGCAACTAATGAAAAACTGTTTTTT	CASSVGGLGATNEKLFF
TRBV12-3/TRBV12-4	.	TRBD1	17	TRBJ1-6	TGTGCCAGCAGTCGCGGACAGGGGTCCTCCTATAATTCACCCCTCCACTTT	CASSRGQGSSYNSPLHF
TRBV19	.	.	15	TRBJ2-6	TGTGCCAGTAGTAAATTTAGCTCTGGGGCCAACGTCCTGACTTTC	CASSKFSSGANVLTF
TRBV6-5	medium-sized	.	16	TRBJ1-2	TGTGCCAGCAGCCCTTCGTATGTCAGGGTCAACTATGGCTACACCTTC	CASSPSYVRVNYGYTF
TRBV29-1	medium-sized	.	12	TRBJ1-1	TGCAGCGCCGTAGGGCAGACCTCTGAAGCTTTCTTT	CSAVGQTSEAFF
TRBV6-6	medium-sized	TRBD1	19	TRBJ1-6	TGTGCCAGCAGTTACGGGCCCACGGGACAGGGGGCGAAGAATTCACCCCTCCACTTT	CASSYGPTGQGAKNSPLHF
TRBV12-3/TRBV12-4	few	.	14	TRBJ1-3	TGTGCCAGCAGTTTTAACAGGGTCGGAAACACCATATATTTT	CASSFNRVGNTIYF
TRBV6-2/TRBV6-3	.	.	14	TRBJ2-2	TGTGCCAGCAGTGATCAGGGGTTTACCGGGGAGCTGGTTTTT	CASSDQGFTGELVF
TRBV18	medium-sized	.	13	TRBJ2-7	TGTGCCAGCTCACCCCCAAAGTTGACCGAGCAGTACTTC	CASSPPKLTEQYF
TRBV7-9	many	.	16	TRBJ1-2	TGTGCCAGCAGTTCAGGACGTCATACCCTTAACTATGGCTACACCTTC	CASSSGRHTLNYGYTF
TRBV9	.	TRBD1	16	TRBJ1-2	TGTGCCAGCAGCGCCCAGAGCAGGGGGCCGCTCTATGGCTACACCTTC	CASSAQSRGPLYGYTF
TRBV7-9	few	TRBD1	12	TRBJ1-2	TGTGCCAGCAGCTCGGGACAGGTCGGCTACACCTTC	CASSSGQVGYTF
TRBV18	medium-sized	.	12	TRBJ1-1	TGTGCCAGCTCCTCGGAGGGGACTGAAGCTTTCTTT	CASSSEGTEAFF
TRBV19	many	.	13	TRBJ1-2	TGTGCCAGTAATACCGGGGGGATCGGGGGCTACACCTTC	CASNTGGIGGYTF
TRBV7-2	few	.	14	TRBJ2-1	TGTGCCAGCAGCTTGAAAACAGGGTACTGGGGGCAGTTCTTC	CASSLKTGYWGQFF
TRBV6-5	.	TRBD1	15	TRBJ2-7	TGTGCCAGCAGTTTCCGACAGGGTAATACCTACGAGCAGTACTTC	CASSFRQGNTYEQYF
TRBV6-1	.	.	12	TRBJ2-7	TGTGCCAGCAGTGAATGGCGATACGAGCAGTACTTC	CASSEWRYEQYF
TRBV30	few	.	14	TRBJ2-3	TGTGCCTGGAGTAGGACCCTGAGCACAGATACGCAGTATTTT	CAWSRTLSTDTQYF
TRBV10-3	many	TRBD1	13	TRBJ1-1	TGTGCCATCAGGCAGACAGGGCTAGCTGAAGCTTTCTTT	CAIRQTGLAEAFF
TRBV7-2	few	.	13	TRBJ1-3	TGTGCCAGCAGCCCCCCAGCTGGAAACACCATATATTTT	CASSPPAGNTIYF
TRBV7-2	.	TRBD1	16	TRBJ1-3	TGTGCCAGCAGCTTCCAGACAGGGGGGTCTGGAAACACCATATATTTT	CASSFQTGGSGNTIYF
TRBV5-6	.	.	18	TRBJ2-3	TGTGCCAGCAGCTTGGGGGTTTTCGGTATGAGAGACACAGATACGCAGTATTTT	CASSLGVFGMRDTDTQYF
TRBV7-2	few	TRBD2	17	TRBJ2-3	TGTGCCAGCAGCTCCGGACTAGCGGGGGGGCATAAGGATACGCAGTATTTT	CASSSGLAGGHKDTQYF
TRBV10-3	medium-sized	.	13	TRBJ1-1	TGTGCCATCAGTGAGGGGAGGGATACTGAAGCTTTCTTT	CAISEGRDTEAFF
TRBV10-3	once	TRBD2	17	TRBJ2-3	TGTGCCAGCAGGCCAGGGACTAGCGGATCGGGCACAGATACGCAGTATTTT	CASRPGTSGSGTDTQYF
TRBV29-1	medium-sized	.	12	TRBJ1-1	TGCAGCGCCAGGGAGAGGAACACTGAAGCTTTCTTT	CSARERNTEAFF
TRBV18	medium-sized	TRBD1	19	TRBJ2-7	TGTGCCAGCTCACCATTATCCGGGGCCGGTGGGACAGCCTCCTACGAGCAGTACTTC	CASSPLSGAGGTASYEQYF
TRBV18	medium-sized	.	15	TRBJ1-2	TGTGCCAGCTCACCCCTATCAGGCGAGAACTATGGCTACACCTTC	CASSPLSGENYGYTF
TRBV6-6	medium-sized	.	11	TRBJ1-5	TGTGCCAGCGGAGTGGATCAGCCCCAGCATTTT	CASGVDQPQHF
TRBV7-9	medium-sized	.	15	TRBJ1-2	TGTGCCAGCAGCTCTCAGGGACAAAGTAACTATGGCTACACCTTC	CASSSQGQSNYGYTF
TRBV6-2/TRBV6-3	medium-sized	.	14	TRBJ1-1	TGTGCCAGCAGTTACTCGACTTATTACACTGAAGCTTTCTTT	CASSYSTYYTEAFF
TRBV6-1	medium-sized	.	14	TRBJ1-2	TGTGCCAGCAGTGACAGGTCGAGGCGGTATGGCTACACCTTC	CASSDRSRRYGYTF
TRBV20-1	.	.	13	TRBJ2-2	TGCAGTGCTCTGTTCGCGAACACCGGGGAGCTGTTTTTT	CSALFANTGELFF
TRBV12-5	few	TRBD1	14	TRBJ1-1	TGTGCTAGTGGTAATTTATGGACAGGGCGGCAGGCTTTCTTT	CASGNLWTGRQAFF
TRBV6-1	few	TRBD1	14	TRBJ1-5	TGTGCCAGCAGTCCACAGGGGGCTGGTCAGCCCCAGCATTTT	CASSPQGAGQPQHF
TRBV19	medium-sized	TRBD1	14	TRBJ1-2	TGTGCCAGTAGTGTCATCAGGGGGCGAGATGGCTACACCTTC	CASSVIRGRDGYTF
TRBV6-2/TRBV6-3	few	.	14	TRBJ1-5	TGTGCCAGCAGTTACGGAGGGTCGGGGCAGCCCCAGCATTTT	CASSYGGSGQPQHF
TRBV18	medium-sized	.	16	TRBJ1-5	TGTGCCAGCTCACCATCCGGGACGGTGGGCAATCAGCCCCAGCATTTT	CASSPSGTVGNQPQHF
TRBV5-1	few	.	15	TRBJ1-2	TGTGCCAGCAGCTTGTGGCTTCGGGGGAACTATGGCTACACCTTC	CASSLWLRGNYGYTF
TRBV18	medium-sized	TRBD1	14	TRBJ1-6	TGTGCCAGCTCAACCCGGGACAGAAATTCACCCCTCCACTTT	CASSTRDRNSPLHF
TRBV20-1	.	.	14	TRBJ1-2	TGCAGTGCTAGAGATTGGGGAGTTGGCTATGGCTACACCTTC	CSARDWGVGYGYTF
TRBV29-1	.	TRBD1	12	TRBJ1-1	TGCAGCGTTGGGGGACAGAACTCTGAAGCTTTCTTT	CSVGGQNSEAFF
TRBV12-3/TRBV12-4	once	TRBD1	15	TRBJ1-2	TGTGCCAGCAGCCCATTCGGGACAGCTAACTATGGCTACACCTTC	CASSPFGTANYGYTF
TRBV29-1	.	TRBD1	14	TRBJ1-5	TGCAGCGTTACCGACAGGGGTCCCAATCAGCCCCAGCATTTT	CSVTDRGPNQPQHF
TRBV30	few	.	15	TRBJ1-2	TGTGCCTGGAGCCAAATCCTGACAGGACGGGATGGCTACACCTTC	CAWSQILTGRDGYTF